This T cell receptor (beta chain) originates from a study of lymphopenia after photon versus proton radiotherapy (dated by TCRdb to between 2017 and 2020). About the study as a whole: The immunological effects of photon versus proton radiation therapy were compared in patients with gastrointestinal tumors who developed high-grade lymphopenia. The study was designed to characterize how the impact on the immune system differs between the two radiation modalities. The cohort included roughly 20 patients with gastrointestinal tumors who developed lymphopenia after receiving either photon or proton therapy.

The library was produced with the immunoSEQ multiplex PCR assay. Deep sequencing of rearranged TCR beta loci, alongside multiparametric flow cytometry, was used to profile T cell repertoires. The table was pulled from immuneACCESS by TCRdb, which kept in-frame rearrangements only. Such tables lose some clones; where checked, under half of the loss comes from unresolved V genes, and the rest has no known cause. For this sample the table gives tens of thousands of clones, of which about 83% were detected only once. 2.5% to 3.5% of the sample comes from the top ten. Overall results and qualifications from the work: Across the cohort, an inverse correlation was found between a larger post-nadir drop in TCR diversity and overall survival time among patients who died. After the lymphocyte count nadir, repertoires from photon-treated patients showed oligoclonal expansion, particularly of CD8+ Temra cells, and this expansion drove the decline in diversity. During treatment, patients who received photon therapy lost naive T cells and TCR diversity and gained effector/memory populations, whereas patients who received proton therapy remained relatively stable. The survival association was assessed only in patients who died, and better survival with proton therapy was presented by the authors as a possibility rather than a demonstrated result.

Clipping removes 3 bases from V and 7 bases from J, with 3 as the unmatched junction base count. Reading from cysteine to phenylalanine, the CDR3 counts 15 amino acids. Of all the DNA, just the CDR3 is kept, 45 bases in frame from base 1. CDR1 and CDR2 (SGHAT, FQNNGV) derive from the germline V gene. As concerns this clone: Its antigen is currently not known. No much larger clonotype is one base removed from it; base qualities were not supplied.

The sample was peripheral blood, taken from a patient treated with photon-based radiotherapy. The chain employs TRBV11-2 and TRBJ2-1; TRBD2 lines up with 13 middle nucleotides. The TCR originated in a man over 45 with gastric cancer. CDR3 loop: CASSLGTSGMNEQFF. In nucleotides, the sequence is TGTGCCAGCAGCTTGGGGACTAGCGGGATGAATGAGCAGTTCTTC.